The 3 T cell receptor beta chains reported below all come from one sample, sequenced in a study of T cell repertoires in cytomegalovirus infection. Via MiXCR, TCRdb re-called the reads, giving one row per CDR3 protein. The top ten hold 15% to 20% of the sample, which has some 480,000 distinct CDR3 sequences, about 33% seen once. The antigens for these receptors are not known. The sequencing here drew on cultured PBMCs, taken from culture after CMV antigen stimulation. The receptors were sampled from a human donor in good health (CMV status not recorded). Some clones in this sample may be carry-over from other donors' samples.

This sequence joins TRBV4-1 and TRBJ1-4; D call uncertain. The germline gives CDR1 MGHRA, CDR2 YSYEKL. Trimming removed 3 bases at V and 9 bases at J, with 11 bases between. CDR3 length: 13 amino acids. In DNA, the CDR3 is TGCGCCAGCAGCCACTTAAGACTTCAAAAACTGTTTTTT. Protein product: CASSHLRLQKLFF.

The V gene is TRBV6-2 or TRBV6-3, the J gene TRBJ2-1; 7 nucleotides line up with TRBD2. V shed 5 bases, J shed 14 bases, and the junction held 9 bases outside the gene matches. Germline lookup yields CDR1 MNHEY and CDR2 SVGEGT. The CDR3 is 12 residues long. In DNA form, the CDR3 reads TGTGCCAGCAGTCCCACTAGCGAGGGGAAGTTCTTC. Amino acids: CASSPTSEGKFF.

This clonotype was observed a handful of times. This chain joins TRBV7-2 and TRBJ2-7; D unresolved. Germline CDR1 and CDR2: SGHTA and FQGNSA. Trimming took off 1 base at V and 2 bases at J, with 6 bases between the two ends. The CDR3 consists of 13 residues. In DNA, the CDR3 is TGTGCCAGCAGCTTAGAGACACCCTACGAGCAGTACTTC. It yields the protein CASSLETPYEQYF.